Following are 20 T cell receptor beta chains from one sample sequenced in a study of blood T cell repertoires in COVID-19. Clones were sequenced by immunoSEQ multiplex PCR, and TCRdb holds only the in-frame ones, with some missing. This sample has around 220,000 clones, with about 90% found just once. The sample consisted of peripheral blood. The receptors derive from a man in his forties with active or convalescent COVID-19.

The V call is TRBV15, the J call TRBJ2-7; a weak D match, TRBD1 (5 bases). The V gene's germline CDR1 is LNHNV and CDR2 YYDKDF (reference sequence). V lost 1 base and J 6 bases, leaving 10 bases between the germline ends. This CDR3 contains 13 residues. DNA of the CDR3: TGTGCCACCAGCAGAGTTTTGGGGCGCGAGCAGTACTTC. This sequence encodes CATSRVLGREQYF.

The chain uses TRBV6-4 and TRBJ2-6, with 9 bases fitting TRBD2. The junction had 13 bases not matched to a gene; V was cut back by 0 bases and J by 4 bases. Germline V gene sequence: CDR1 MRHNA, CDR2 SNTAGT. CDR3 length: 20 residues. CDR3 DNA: TGTGCCAGCAGTGACTCGATTCGCCTAGCGGGGTCCTCAGGGGCCAACGTCCTGACTTTC. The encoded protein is CASSDSIRLAGSSGANVLTF.

In DNA form, the CDR3 reads TGTGCCAGCAGCTTACAGGGAGGGGTTTCTCAAGCTTTCTTT. This sequence encodes CASSLQGGVSQAFF. The rearrangement links TRBV7-3 to TRBJ1-1, with D possibly matching TRBD1 (5 bases). This CDR3 contains 14 residues. Germline V lookup: CDR1 SGHTA, CDR2 FQGTGA. V lost 2 bases, J lost 9 bases, and 16 bases lay in between. Combining the CDR3 with reference TRBV7-3 and TRBJ1-1 gives the whole variable domain GAGVSQTPSNKVTEKGKYVELRCDPISGHTALYWYRQSLGQGPEFLIYFQGTGAADDSGLPNDRFFAVRPEGSVSTLKIQRTERGDSAVYLCASSLQGGVSQAFFGQGTRLTVV.

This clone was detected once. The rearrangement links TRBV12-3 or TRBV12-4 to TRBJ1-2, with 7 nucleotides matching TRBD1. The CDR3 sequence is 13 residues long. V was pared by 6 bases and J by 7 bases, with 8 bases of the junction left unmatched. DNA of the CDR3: TGTGCCAGCAGCCCCCGACAGGGTCCTGGCTACACCTTC. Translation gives CASSPRQGPGYTF.

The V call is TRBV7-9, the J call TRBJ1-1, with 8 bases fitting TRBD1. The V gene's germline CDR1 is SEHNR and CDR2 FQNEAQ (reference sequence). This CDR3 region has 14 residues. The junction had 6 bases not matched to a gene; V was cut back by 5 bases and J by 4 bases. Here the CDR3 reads CASSQQGGGTEAFF. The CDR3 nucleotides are TGTGCCAGCAGCCAACAGGGGGGGGGCACTGAAGCTTTCTTT.

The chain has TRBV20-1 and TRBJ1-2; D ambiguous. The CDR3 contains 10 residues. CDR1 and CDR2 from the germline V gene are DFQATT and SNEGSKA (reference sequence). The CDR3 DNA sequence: TGCAGCAGTTCTAACTATGGCTACACCTTC. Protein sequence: CSSSNYGYTF.

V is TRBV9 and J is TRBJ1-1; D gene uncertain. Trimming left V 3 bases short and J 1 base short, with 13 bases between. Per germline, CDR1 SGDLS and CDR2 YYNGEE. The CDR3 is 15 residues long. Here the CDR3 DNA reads TGTGCCAGCAGCGGGGCTGCCCGGGGGAACACTGAAGCTTTCTTT. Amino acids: CASSGAARGNTEAFF. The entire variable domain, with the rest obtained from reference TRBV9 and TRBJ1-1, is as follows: DSGVTQTPKHLITATGQRVTLRCSPRSGDLSVYWYQQSLDQGLQFLIQYYNGEERAKGNILERFSAQQFPDLHSELNLSSLELGDSALYFCASSGAARGNTEAFFGQGTRLTVV.

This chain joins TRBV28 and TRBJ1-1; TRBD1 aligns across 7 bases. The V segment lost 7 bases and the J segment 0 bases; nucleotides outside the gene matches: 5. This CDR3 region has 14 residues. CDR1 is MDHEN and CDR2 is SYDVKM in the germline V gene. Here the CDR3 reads CASTPGQLNTEAFF. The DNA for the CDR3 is TGTGCCAGCACTCCGGGACAGTTGAACACTGAAGCTTTCTTT.

The CDR3 DNA is TGTGCCAGCAGCCCGACAGGGAGTCCTGAAGCTTTCTTT. Its protein is CASSPTGSPEAFF. The gene calls are TRBV5-4 and TRBJ1-1; 7 bases line up with TRBD1. The CDR3 runs to 13 residues. Per the germline V gene, CDR1 is SGHNT and CDR2 is YYREEE (reference sequence). V gave up 4 bases and J gave up 6 bases; unmatched junction bases: 6. Combining the CDR3 with reference TRBV5-4 and TRBJ1-1 gives the whole variable domain ETGVTQSPTHLIKTRGQQVTLRCSSQSGHNTVSWYQQALGQGPQFIFQYYREEENGRGNFPPRFSGLQFPNYSSELNVNALELDDSALYLCASSPTGSPEAFFGQGTRLTVV.

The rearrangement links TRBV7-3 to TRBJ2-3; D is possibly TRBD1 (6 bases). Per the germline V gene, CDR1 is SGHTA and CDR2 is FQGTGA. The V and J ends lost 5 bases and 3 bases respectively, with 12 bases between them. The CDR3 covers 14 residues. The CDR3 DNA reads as TGTGCCAGCAGCGTAGGGGGTGGGACAGATACGCAGTATTTT. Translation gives CASSVGGGTDTQYF.

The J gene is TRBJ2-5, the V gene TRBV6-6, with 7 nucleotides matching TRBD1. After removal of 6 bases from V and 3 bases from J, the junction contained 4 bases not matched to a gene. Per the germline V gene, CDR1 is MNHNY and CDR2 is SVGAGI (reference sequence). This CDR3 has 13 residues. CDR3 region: CASSRGQEETQYF. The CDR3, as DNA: TGTGCCAGCAGCCGCGGACAGGAAGAGACCCAGTACTTC.

The CDR3 region is CASSISTDTQYF. In DNA, the CDR3 is TGTGCCAGCAGCATAAGCACAGATACGCAGTATTTT. The V gene is TRBV7-3, the J gene TRBJ2-3; D is unclear. Germline V lookup: CDR1 SGHTA, CDR2 FQGTGA. Trimming pared 5 bases from V and 0 bases from J, leaving 3 bases between. The CDR3 is 12 amino acids.

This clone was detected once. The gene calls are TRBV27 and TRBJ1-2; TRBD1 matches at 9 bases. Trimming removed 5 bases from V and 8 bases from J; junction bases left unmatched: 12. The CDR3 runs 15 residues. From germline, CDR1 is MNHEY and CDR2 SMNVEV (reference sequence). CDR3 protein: CASSQTGGGGKGYTF. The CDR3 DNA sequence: TGTGCCAGCAGTCAAACAGGGGGCGGGGGAAAGGGCTACACCTTC.

This chain's CDR3 is CASSQLSSANIDTQYF. The CDR3 nucleotides read TGTGCCAGCAGCCAATTGAGTAGCGCTAATATAGATACGCAGTATTTT. This chain uses TRBV3-1 (or the pseudogene TRBV3-2) with TRBJ2-3; the D gene is possibly TRBD2 (5 bases). This CDR3 has 16 amino acids. Germline V gives CDR1 LGHDT, CDR2 YNNKEL (reference sequence). V lost 2 bases, J lost 5 bases, and 17 bases lay in between.

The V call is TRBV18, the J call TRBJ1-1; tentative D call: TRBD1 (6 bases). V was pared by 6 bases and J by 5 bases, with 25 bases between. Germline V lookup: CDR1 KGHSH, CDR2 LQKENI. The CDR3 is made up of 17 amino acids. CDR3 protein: CASSPTPARGWETEAFF. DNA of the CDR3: TGTGCCAGCTCTCCTACCCCCGCCAGGGGATGGGAAACTGAAGCTTTCTTT.

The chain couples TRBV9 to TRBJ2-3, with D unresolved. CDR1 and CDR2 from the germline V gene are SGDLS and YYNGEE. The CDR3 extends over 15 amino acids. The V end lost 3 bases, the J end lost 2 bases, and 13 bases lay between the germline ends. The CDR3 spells CASSAFGGATDTQYF. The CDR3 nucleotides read TGTGCCAGCAGCGCCTTCGGCGGAGCCACAGATACGCAGTATTTT.

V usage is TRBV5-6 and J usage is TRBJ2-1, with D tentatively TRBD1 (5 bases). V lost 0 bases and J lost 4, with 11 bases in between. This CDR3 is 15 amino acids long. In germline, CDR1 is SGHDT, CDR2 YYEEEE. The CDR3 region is CASSLEGLAYNEQFF. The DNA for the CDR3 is TGTGCCAGCAGCTTGGAGGGGCTGGCGTACAATGAGCAGTTCTTC.

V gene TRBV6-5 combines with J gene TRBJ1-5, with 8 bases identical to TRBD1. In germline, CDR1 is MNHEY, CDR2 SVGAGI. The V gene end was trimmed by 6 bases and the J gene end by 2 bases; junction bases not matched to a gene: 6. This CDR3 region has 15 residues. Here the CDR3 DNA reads TGTGCCAGCAGGGCAGGGGGCGGGGGCAATCAGCCCCAGCATTTT. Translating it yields CASRAGGGGNQPQHF.

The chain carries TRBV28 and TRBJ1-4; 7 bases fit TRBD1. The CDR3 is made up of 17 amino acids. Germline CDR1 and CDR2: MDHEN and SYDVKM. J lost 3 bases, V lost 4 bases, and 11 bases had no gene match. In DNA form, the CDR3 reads TGTGCCAGCAGTTACCAGACTGGCAGGGGGGCTAATGAAAAACTGTTTTTT. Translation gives CASSYQTGRGANEKLFF.

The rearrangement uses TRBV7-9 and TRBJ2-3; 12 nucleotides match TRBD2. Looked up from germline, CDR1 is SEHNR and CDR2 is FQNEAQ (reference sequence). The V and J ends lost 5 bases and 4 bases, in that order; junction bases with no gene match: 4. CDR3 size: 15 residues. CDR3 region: CASSPSGGAADTQYF. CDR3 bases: TGTGCCAGCAGCCCTAGCGGGGGGGCAGCAGATACGCAGTATTTT.